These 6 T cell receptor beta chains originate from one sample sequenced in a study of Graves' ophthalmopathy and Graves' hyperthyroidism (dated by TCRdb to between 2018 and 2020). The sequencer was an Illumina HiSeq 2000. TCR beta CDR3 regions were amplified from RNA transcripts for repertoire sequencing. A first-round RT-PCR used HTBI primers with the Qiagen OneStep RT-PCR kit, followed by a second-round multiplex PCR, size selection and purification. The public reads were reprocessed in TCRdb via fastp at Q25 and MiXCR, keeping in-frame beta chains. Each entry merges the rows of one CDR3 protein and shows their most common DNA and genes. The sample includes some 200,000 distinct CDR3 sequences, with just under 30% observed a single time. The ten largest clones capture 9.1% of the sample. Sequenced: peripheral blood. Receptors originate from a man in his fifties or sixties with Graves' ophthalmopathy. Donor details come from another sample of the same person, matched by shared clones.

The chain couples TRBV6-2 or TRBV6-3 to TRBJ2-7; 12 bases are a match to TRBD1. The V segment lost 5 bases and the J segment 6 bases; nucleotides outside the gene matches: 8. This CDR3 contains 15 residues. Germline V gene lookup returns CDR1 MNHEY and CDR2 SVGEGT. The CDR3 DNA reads TGTGCCAGCAGTCCTGCTGGGACAGGGGGCCTCGAGCAGTACTTC. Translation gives CASSPAGTGGLEQYF.

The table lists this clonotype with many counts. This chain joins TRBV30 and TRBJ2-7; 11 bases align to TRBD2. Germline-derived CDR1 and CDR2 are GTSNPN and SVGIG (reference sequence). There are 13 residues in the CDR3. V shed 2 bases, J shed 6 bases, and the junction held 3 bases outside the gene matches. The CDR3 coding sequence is TGTGCCTGGAGTAGTAGCGGGAGGGGCGAGCAGTACTTC. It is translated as CAWSSSGRGEQYF.

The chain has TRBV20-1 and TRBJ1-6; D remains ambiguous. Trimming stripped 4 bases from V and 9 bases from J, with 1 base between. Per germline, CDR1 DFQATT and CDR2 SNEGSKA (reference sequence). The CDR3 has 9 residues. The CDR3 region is CSAISPLHF. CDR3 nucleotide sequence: TGCAGTGCTATTTCACCCCTCCACTTT.

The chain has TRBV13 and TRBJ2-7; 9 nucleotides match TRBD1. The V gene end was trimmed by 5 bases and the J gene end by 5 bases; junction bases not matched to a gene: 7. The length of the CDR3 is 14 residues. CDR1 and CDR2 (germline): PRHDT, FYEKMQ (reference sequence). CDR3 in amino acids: CASSDGQGTDEQYF. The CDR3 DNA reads TGTGCCAGCAGCGACGGACAGGGGACCGACGAGCAGTACTTC.

The CDR3 coding sequence is TGCAGCGTTGGACAGGGGGCACAGGACACCATATATTTT. This gives the protein CSVGQGAQDTIYF. The chain employs TRBV29-1 and TRBJ1-3; TRBD1 matches at 10 bases. Germline V gene lookup returns CDR1 SQVTM and CDR2 ANQGSEA. The CDR3 is 13 amino acids. The junction had 5 bases not matched to a gene; V was cut back by 4 bases and J by 8 bases.

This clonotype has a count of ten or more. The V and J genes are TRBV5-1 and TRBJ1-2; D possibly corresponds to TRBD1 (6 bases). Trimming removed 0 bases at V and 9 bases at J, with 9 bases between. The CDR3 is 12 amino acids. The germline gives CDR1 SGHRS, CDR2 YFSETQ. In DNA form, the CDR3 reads TGCGCCAGCAGCTTGGCGTGGGACAGCTACACCTTC. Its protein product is CASSLAWDSYTF.